The 28 T cell receptor beta chains reported below all come from one sample, sequenced in a study of blood T cell repertoires in COVID-19. The method was immunoSEQ multiplex PCR; TCRdb's version includes in-frame clones alone and lacks a portion of them. The sample holds roughly 100,000 clones, around 76% seen once. The sequenced sample was peripheral blood. The source is a woman aged 70-85 years with acute or convalescent COVID-19.

This rearrangement joins TRBV9 to TRBJ2-5, with 7 bases identical to TRBD2. Germline values: CDR1 SGDLS, CDR2 YYNGEE. This CDR3 comprises 15 residues. J was trimmed by 5 bases and V by 0 bases; bases with no gene match: 7. The CDR3: CASSVAPGGGETQYF. DNA for the CDR3: TGTGCCAGCAGCGTAGCTCCGGGGGGAGGGGAGACCCAGTACTTC.

The chain's CDR3 is CASSYSDRLADTGELFF. The CDR3 region has the DNA TGTGCCAGCAGTTACTCAGATAGACTAGCGGACACCGGGGAGCTGTTTTTT. This sequence joins TRBV6-2 or TRBV6-3 and TRBJ2-2, with 9 bases fitting TRBD2. With V trimmed by 0 bases and J by 3 bases, 5 bases remained unmatched. The germline V gene encodes CDR1 MNHEY and CDR2 SVGEGT. The CDR3 has 17 amino acids.

This chain uses TRBV10-3 with TRBJ2-7; TRBD1 aligns across 8 bases. The ends lost 10 bases at V and 1 base at J; junction bases unmatched: 12. CDR3 length: 15 amino acids. Germline lookup yields CDR1 ENHRY and CDR2 SYGVKD. The CDR3 DNA sequence: TGTGCCACCAGGACAGGGAGGCAAGGGTCCTACGAGCAGTACTTC. Amino acid sequence: CATRTGRQGSYEQYF.

The chain employs TRBV5-4 and TRBJ2-2; TRBD1 aligns across 10 bases. From germline, CDR1 is SGHNT and CDR2 YYREEE (reference sequence). J gave up 5 bases and V 6 bases, and 4 bases lay outside the gene matches. The CDR3 has 14 residues. CDR3 sequence reads: CASTWTGGTGELFF. CDR3 nucleotides: TGTGCCAGCACCTGGACAGGGGGGACCGGGGAGCTGTTTTTT. Looking up the rest from reference TRBV5-4 and TRBJ2-2 gives the full variable domain: ETGVTQSPTHLIKTRGQQVTLRCSSQSGHNTVSWYQQALGQGPQFIFQYYREEENGRGNFPPRFSGLQFPNYSSELNVNALELDDSALYLCASTWTGGTGELFFGEGSRLTVL.

This clone has ten or more counts. This rearrangement joins TRBV12-5 to TRBJ1-5; TRBD1 is a possible D gene (6 bases). The CDR3 covers 13 residues. V was clipped by 2 bases and J by 13 bases, with 15 bases between them. Germline V gives CDR1 LGHNT, CDR2 FRNRAP. The CDR3 sequence: CASGLSGTSNQHF. CDR3 sequence (DNA): TGTGCTAGTGGTTTGTCCGGGACAAGCAATCAGCATTTT. The variable domain in full, completed from reference TRBV12-5 and TRBJ1-5, reads DARVTQTPRHKVTEMGQEVTMRCQPILGHNTVFWYRQTMMQGLELLAYFRNRAPLDDSGMPKDRFSAEMPDATLATLKIQPSEPRDSAVYFCASGLSGTSNQHFGDGTRLSIL.

Worth noting for this clone: Other DNA sequences in the sample encode the same CDR3. The chain links TRBV5-1 to TRBJ1-1; 7 nucleotides line up with TRBD1. Germline CDR1 is SGHRS and CDR2 is YFSETQ. The CDR3 is made up of 13 amino acids. With V trimmed by 2 bases and J by 5 bases, 3 bases remained unmatched. The CDR3, as DNA: TGCGCCAGCAGCTTACAGGGGAATACTGAAGCTTTCTTT. Translated, it gives CASSLQGNTEAFF.

The V and J genes are TRBV28 and TRBJ1-5; TRBD1 aligns across 7 bases. The V gene's germline CDR1 is MDHEN and CDR2 SYDVKM. After removal of 10 bases from V and 4 bases from J, the junction contained 10 bases not matched to a gene. The CDR3 is 14 residues long. The CDR3 DNA is TGTGCCATCACAGGGGTTTTAAGGAATCAGCCCCAGCATTTT. Translation gives CAITGVLRNQPQHF.

The DNA of the CDR3 is TGCGCCAGCAGCTTGGACCCCGGGACAGCTTATGGCTACACCTTC. Translation gives CASSLDPGTAYGYTF. This rearrangement joins TRBV5-1 to TRBJ1-2, with 7 bases aligning to TRBD1. Germline CDR1 is SGHRS and CDR2 is YFSETQ. J was trimmed by 5 bases and V by 0 bases; bases with no gene match: 7. There are 15 residues in the CDR3.

This clone was detected once. The genes are TRBV19 and TRBJ2-7; TRBD1 matches 8 bases. The CDR3 runs to 15 residues. The V and J ends lost 5 bases and 2 bases, in that order; junction bases with no gene match: 8. CDR1 is LNHDA and CDR2 is SQIVND in the germline V gene (reference sequence). CDR3 loop: CASSARDRSTYEQYF. The DNA of the CDR3 is TGTGCCAGTAGTGCCCGGGACAGGAGTACCTACGAGCAGTACTTC. The full variable domain, completed using reference TRBV19 and TRBJ2-7, is DGGITQSPKYLFRKEGQNVTLSCEQNLNHDAMYWYRQDPGQGLRLIYYSQIVNDFQKGDIAEGYSVSREKKESFPLTVTSAQKNPTAFYLCASSARDRSTYEQYFGPGTRLTVT.

This chain connects TRBV6-5 to TRBJ1-3; TRBD1 matches at 9 bases. Germline CDR1 MNHEY, CDR2 SVGAGI. CDR3 length: 14 amino acids. J lost 3 bases, V lost 6 bases, and 3 bases had no gene match. CDR3: CASSNRGLGNTIYF. The CDR3 DNA reads as TGTGCCAGCAGCAACAGGGGGCTTGGAAACACCATATATTTT.

The V gene is TRBV14, the J gene TRBJ2-2; maybe TRBD1 (6 bases). Germline V gives CDR1 SGHDN, CDR2 FVKESK. Trimming took 3 bases from V and 0 from J, leaving 11 bases between them. This CDR3 is 16 amino acids long. CDR3 nucleotides: TGTGCCAGCAGCCACACAGGGTCTTCGAACACCGGGGAGCTGTTTTTT. Translation gives CASSHTGSSNTGELFF. The variable domain in full, with the rest retrieved from reference TRBV14 and TRBJ2-2, is EAGVTQFPSHSVIEKGQTVTLRCDPISGHDNLYWYRRVMGKEIKFLLHFVKESKQDESGMPNNRFLAERTGGTYSTLKVQPAELEDSGVYFCASSHTGSSNTGELFFGEGSRLTVL.

Points on this clone: This same CDR3 is encoded by further DNA sequences in the sample. The chain recombines TRBV30 with TRBJ1-5, with 9 bases identical to TRBD1. The CDR3 sequence is 15 residues long. In germline, CDR1 is GTSNPN, CDR2 SVGIG (reference sequence). V was clipped by 1 base and J by 1 base; unmatched bases: 2. The CDR3 region is CAWSADRGSNQPQHF. CDR3 nucleotide sequence: TGTGCCTGGAGTGCGGACAGGGGAAGCAATCAGCCCCAGCATTTT.

CDR3 DNA sequence: TGTGCCAGCAGTCGGATGGCAGGTAACGGCTACACCTTC. Translated, it gives CASSRMAGNGYTF. The rearrangement joins TRBV6-2 or TRBV6-3 to TRBJ1-2; no clear D. The CDR3 length is 13 residues. Germline values: CDR1 MNHEY, CDR2 SVGEGT. The V gene lost 5 bases and the J gene lost 8 bases, with 15 bases spanning the gap.

This chain connects TRBV7-2 to TRBJ2-1, with 8 bases matching TRBD1. The CDR3 contains 13 residues. Germline V lookup: CDR1 SGHTA, CDR2 FQGNSA. Losses at the gene ends were 6 bases for V and 9 bases for J; bases not matched to a gene: 7. The CDR3 region is CASSSDRAAEQFF. CDR3 in DNA: TGTGCCAGCAGTTCGGACAGGGCGGCTGAGCAGTTCTTC.

This clone was seen more than once but under ten times. The chain recombines TRBV28 with TRBJ2-7, with TRBD2 identical over 7 bases. This CDR3 contains 14 residues. Losses at the gene ends were 6 bases for V and 0 bases for J; bases not matched to a gene: 5. The germline gives CDR1 MDHEN, CDR2 SYDVKM. CDR3 region: CASSPTSVSYEQYF. The CDR3 bases are TGTGCCAGCAGCCCAACTAGCGTCTCCTACGAGCAGTACTTC.

The chain carries TRBV7-2 and TRBJ2-5; 9 positions agree with TRBD2. The CDR3 covers 15 residues. The J segment lost 5 bases and the V segment lost 7 bases, leaving 11 bases of the junction unmatched. From germline, CDR1 is SGHTA and CDR2 FQGNSA. The CDR3: CASTSLAGSGETQYF. In DNA, the CDR3 is TGTGCCAGCACCAGCCTAGCGGGATCCGGTGAGACCCAGTACTTC.

The CDR3 DNA follows: TGTGCCAGCAGTCTCCGTTCGGGGAACACTGAAGCTTTCTTT. Translated, it gives CASSLRSGNTEAFF. The chain has TRBV27 and TRBJ1-1; D gene ambiguous. CDR1 and CDR2 (germline): MNHEY, SMNVEV (reference sequence). CDR3 length: 14 residues. Trimming removed 5 bases from V and 1 base from J, with 11 bases in between.

V is TRBV7-9 and J is TRBJ1-1, with TRBD1 matching 9 bases. J gave up 1 base and V 1 base, and 4 bases lay outside the gene matches. Looked up from germline, CDR1 is SEHNR and CDR2 is FQNEAQ (reference sequence). The length of the CDR3 is 16 residues. The CDR3 DNA follows: TGTGCCAGCAGCTTAGACAGGGGGCGCGGGAACACTGAAGCTTTCTTT. This encodes CASSLDRGRGNTEAFF.

The chain recombines TRBV7-2 with TRBJ2-7, with D possibly matching TRBD1 (5 bases). Germline V gene lookup returns CDR1 SGHTA and CDR2 FQGNSA. The length of the CDR3 is 15 residues. V gave up 3 bases and J gave up 1 base, with 13 bases separating them. CDR3 protein: CASSLGPLQSYEQYF. The CDR3 DNA reads as TGTGCCAGCAGCTTGGGGCCCCTCCAGTCCTACGAGCAGTACTTC.

The chain joins TRBV24-1 to TRBJ2-3; 13 bases map to TRBD2. The trim removed 4 bases at V and 1 base at J, leaving 1 base unmatched. CDR3 length equals 16 residues. Germline V gives CDR1 KGHDR, CDR2 SFDVKD. The CDR3 loop reads CATSEGTSGGTDTQYF. DNA of the CDR3: TGTGCCACCAGTGAGGGGACTAGCGGGGGCACAGATACGCAGTATTTT.

CDR3 nucleotides: TGTGCCAGCAGTTACCTCGGGACAGAGTTACGTTATGGCTACACCTTC. Its translation: CASSYLGTELRYGYTF. The chain recombines TRBV6-2 or TRBV6-3 with TRBJ1-2; 7 bases are shared with TRBD1. Germline-derived CDR1 and CDR2 are MNHEY and SVGEGT. This CDR3 is 16 amino acids long. J was trimmed by 5 bases and V by 2 bases; bases with no gene match: 11.

The chain has TRBV2 and TRBJ1-2, with 9 bases that match TRBD1. V lost 7 bases to trimming and J lost 2 bases; unmatched junction nucleotides: 8. The V gene's germline CDR1 is SNHLY and CDR2 FYNNEI. The CDR3 is 15 amino acids. CDR3 amino acids: CASTPGTGPNYGYTF. Written as DNA, the CDR3 is TGTGCCAGCACCCCCGGGACAGGGCCCAACTATGGCTACACCTTC. Based on the CDR3 plus reference TRBV2 and TRBJ1-2, the full variable domain is EPEVTQTPSHQVTQMGQEVILRCVPISNHLYFYWYRQILGQKVEFLVSFYNNEISEKSEIFDDQFSVERPDGSNFTLKIRSTKLEDSAMYFCASTPGTGPNYGYTFGSGTRLTVV.

This clone has only one observation. This chain joins TRBV29-1 and TRBJ2-6; D gene uncertain. Between the trimmed V and J ends, which lost 4 bases and 4 bases, there was a span of 5 bases. CDR1 and CDR2 from the germline V gene are SQVTM and ANQGSEA. There are 12 residues in the CDR3. The CDR3 DNA reads TGCAGCGTTGTAGTCGGGGCCAACGTCCTGACTTTC. Encoded protein: CSVVVGANVLTF.

The chain joins TRBV6-5 to TRBJ1-2, with D uncertain. Germline assignment: CDR1 MNHEY and CDR2 SVGAGI. V was cut by 2 bases and J by 5 bases, with 9 bases left in between. The CDR3 sequence is 13 residues long. The CDR3: CASSYAIGYGYTF. CDR3 coding DNA: TGTGCCAGCAGTTACGCGATCGGTTATGGCTACACCTTC.

The V gene is TRBV5-1, the J gene TRBJ2-5; 8 nucleotides align to TRBD1. The CDR3 contains 17 residues. J lost 1 base, V lost 0 bases, and 8 bases had no gene match. CDR1 is SGHRS and CDR2 is YFSETQ in the germline V gene. The DNA for the CDR3 is TGCGCCAGCAGCTTGGGTGGACAGGGTGGCTCCCAAGAGACCCAGTACTTC. Translated, it gives CASSLGGQGGSQETQYF.

V usage is TRBV19 and J usage is TRBJ1-5, with 7 bases that match TRBD1. The V gene end was trimmed by 6 bases and the J gene end by 5 bases; junction bases not matched to a gene: 10. The length of the CDR3 is 15 residues. The germline gives CDR1 LNHDA, CDR2 SQIVND (reference sequence). In DNA, the CDR3 is TGTGCCAGTAGACCAGACAGGGAGACAGATCAGCCCCAGCATTTT. It encodes CASRPDRETDQPQHF. The variable domain in full, with the rest retrieved from reference TRBV19 and TRBJ1-5, is DGGITQSPKYLFRKEGQNVTLSCEQNLNHDAMYWYRQDPGQGLRLIYYSQIVNDFQKGDIAEGYSVSREKKESFPLTVTSAQKNPTAFYLCASRPDRETDQPQHFGDGTRLSIL.

The chain uses TRBV6-5 and TRBJ1-2, with TRBD1 as a possible D gene (5 bases). Deletions cut 7 bases from V and 6 bases from J, with 15 bases between. This CDR3 comprises 13 residues. CDR1 MNHEY and CDR2 SVGAGI come from the germline V gene. The CDR3 nucleotides read TGTGCCAGCAATAGGGGCGGCCGGAATGGCTACACCTTC. This codes for CASNRGGRNGYTF.

Written as DNA, the CDR3 is TGTGCCAGCAGTGGACAGGGGGCTGACTATGGCTACACCTTC. It encodes CASSGQGADYGYTF. The chain recombines TRBV2 with TRBJ1-2; 10 nucleotides agree with TRBD1. Germline CDR1 reads SNHLY; CDR2 reads FYNNEI. The junction had 2 bases not matched to a gene; V was cut back by 4 bases and J by 3 bases. The CDR3 extends over 14 amino acids.